These 31 T cell receptor delta chains were all obtained from the same sample, sequenced in a study of γδ T cells in repeated Plasmodium falciparum infection (dated by TCRdb to about 2021). For bulk TCR repertoire analysis, Vgamma9/Vdelta2+ and Vdelta2-negative gammadelta T cell populations were flow-sorted out of peripheral blood mononuclear cells. Library preparation employed multiplex PCR. These reads were obtained on an Illumina MiSeq. TCRdb reanalyzed the public reads with the CATT caller, and identical DNA sequences were merged afterwards. This sample gives tens of thousands of delta-chain clones in total; roughly 1.5% of them show up just once. The ten largest make up over 7.5% of the sample. Sample: gamma-delta T cells from blood. The receptors stem from a pool of human donors (malaria-infected and uninfected, not separated).

This clone was seen a few times. TCRdb assigns this DNA the protein of a much larger clone, which departs from its translation at residue 6; this likely reflects a read error, and the protein shown comes from translating the DNA. The chain carries TRDV1 and TRDJ1; 12 nucleotides match TRDD3. TCRdb offers no J gene call, so here the DNA was matched to germline to obtain one. The CDR3 loop spans 19 amino acids. Looked up from germline, CDR1 is TSWWSYY and CDR2 is QGS. The V segment lost 2 bases and the J segment 3 bases; nucleotides outside the gene matches: 13. In DNA, the CDR3 is TGTGCTCTTGGGGAAAGGGCTCCTACGCTGGGGGATACGGCCGATAAACTCATCTTT. Its protein product is CALGERAPTLGDTADKLIF.

There are a few counts of this clone. This likely stems from a read error, as it lies one base from a far larger clone. The same CDR3 can be traced to other DNA sequences in this sample. The CDR3 region is CALGALPWGSYTDKLIF. The DNA of the CDR3 is TGTGCCCTTGGGGCTCTCCCCTGGGGGTCGTACACCGATAAACTCATCTTT. The chain is built from TRDV1 and TRDJ1, with 7 bases identical to TRDD3. TCRdb offers no J gene call, so here the DNA was matched to germline to obtain one. The CDR3 consists of 17 residues. CDR1 is TSWWSYY and CDR2 is QGS in the germline V gene.

This clone was counted many times. The chain is built from TRDV2 and TRDJ1, with 12 bases identical to TRDD3. This CDR3 region has 18 residues. With V trimmed by 0 bases and J by 9 bases, 16 bases remained unmatched. Germline assignment: CDR1 GEAIGNYY and CDR2 EKD. The CDR3 sequence: CACDTLKTGGYTLKELIF. The CDR3 nucleotides read TGTGCCTGTGACACCCTCAAGACTGGGGGATACACGTTAAAAGAACTCATCTTT.

The sample holds many counts of this clone. A far more abundant clone sits one base away, making this likely a read error. Other DNA sequences in the sample encode the same CDR3. This chain uses TRDV1 with TRDJ1; 11 bases align to TRDD3. The CDR3 spans 22 residues. From germline, CDR1 is TSWWSYY and CDR2 QGS. V lost 5 bases to trimming and J lost 2 bases; unmatched junction nucleotides: 25. This chain's CDR3 is CALGLPLGRSTGGYGTTDKLIF. DNA for the CDR3: TGTGCTCTTGGGCTCCCATTAGGCCGTAGTACTGGGGGATATGGTACTACCGATAAACTCATCTTT.

A note on this clone: It is likely a read error: a sequence one base away is far more abundant. At the DNA level, this CDR3 is encoded by other sequences in the same sample as well. V gene TRDV1 was called; the J gene was not; TRDD3, as called in the table, went unchecked against the DNA. CDR1 and CDR2 from the germline V gene are TSWWSYY and QGS. CDR3 length equals 19 residues. CDR3 sequence: CALGDNKFRCSPYTDKLIF. In DNA, the CDR3 is TGTGCTCTTGGGGACAATAAATTTCGCTGTTCCCCGTACACCGATAAACTCATCTTC.

To note about this clone: A far larger clone is one base from this, pointing to a likely read error. Other DNA sequences of this sample code for an identical CDR3. The chain couples TRDV1 to TRDJ1; 11 bases map to TRDD3. The CDR3 totals 19 residues. Trimming cost V 0 bases and J 5 bases; bases outside gene matches: 14. Per germline, CDR1 TSWWSYY and CDR2 QGS. CDR3 amino acids: CALGELCSWGIRDGDKLIF. The CDR3 bases are TGTGCTCTTGGGGAACTGTGTTCTTGGGGGATACGGGACGGTGATAAACTCATCTTT.

Comment on this clone: The protein in TCRdb stems from a much larger clone and differs at residue 14 from this DNA's translation, likely a read error; here the protein is translated from the DNA. The V and J genes are TRDV1 and TRDJ1; 8 bases match TRDD2. The J gene is not listed in TCRdb, so it was assigned here from a DNA match to germline. The CDR3 totals 18 residues. The V segment lost 1 base and the J segment 10 bases; nucleotides outside the gene matches: 20. In germline, CDR1 is TSWWSYY, CDR2 QGS. The CDR3 loop reads CALGEQGLPTLIPRGLIF. In nucleotides, the CDR3 is TGTGCTCTTGGGGAACAGGGACTTCCTACGCTTATCCCCCGGGGACTCATCTTT.

Remarks on this clone: For this DNA, TCRdb reports the protein of a much larger clone, which diverges at residue 6, most likely from a read error; the protein presented here is translated directly from the DNA. V is TRDV1 and J is TRDJ1; the D gene is possibly TRDD2 (6 bases). Here the J gene was assigned by germline matching of the DNA, as TCRdb has none. V dropped 1 base and J dropped 4 bases, with 25 bases sitting between them. This CDR3 comprises 19 residues. Germline assignment: CDR1 TSWWSYY and CDR2 QGS. The CDR3 is CALGEPVLRDPRGNDKLIF. The CDR3, as DNA: TGTGCTCTTGGGGAACCTGTCCTACGAGACCCACGCGGAAACGATAAACTCATCTTT.

This clone was found many times. CDR3 protein: CALGDSLRRYTYTDKLIF. CDR3 DNA sequence: TGTGCTCTTGGGGATTCCCTACGGAGATACACTTACACCGATAAACTCATCTTT. This rearrangement joins TRDV1 to TRDJ1, with D perhaps given as TRDD2 or TRDD3 (5 bases each). The germline V gene has CDR1 TSWWSYY and CDR2 QGS. This CDR3 has 18 amino acids. V lost 3 bases to trimming and J lost 0 bases, with 20 bases between them.

This clone has just a few counts. TCRdb has a much larger clone's protein, which differs at residue 15 from the translation of this DNA, likely because of a read error; what is shown is the protein translated from the DNA. The chain carries TRDV2 and TRDJ1; 11 nucleotides agree with TRDD3. Assignment of the J gene here rests on matching the DNA to germline, because TCRdb gives none. Germline values: CDR1 GEAIGNYY, CDR2 EKD. This CDR3 has 19 amino acids. The CDR3 DNA reads as TGTGCCTGTGACACCGTGAATGGGGGATACGCGACGTACACCGAAAAACTCATCTTT. Encoded protein: CACDTVNGGYATYTEKLIF.

Of note for this clone: This likely traces to a read error, being one base from a far larger clone. Because the CDR3's place on the DNA is in doubt, the DNA is left out and the CDR3 is given as listed by TCRdb. This sample also contains other DNA sequences that code for the same CDR3. The V segment is TRDV1, and no J call was made; whether TRDD3, the table's D call, matches the DNA was not checked. Germline V gene lookup returns CDR1 TSWWSYY and CDR2 QGS. The CDR3 spans 24 residues, counting both ends. The CDR3 here is CALGEIVRSLPRHLGMGFTDKLIF.

A remark on this clone: This probably arose from a read error, given a far larger clone one base away. The J gene is uncalled and the V gene is TRDV1; TRDD3, as called in the table, went unchecked against the DNA. The CDR3 covers 23 residues. CDR1 TSWWSYY and CDR2 QGS come from the germline V gene. The CDR3 sequence: CALGEVLAPLGGYPGPYTDKLIF. DNA of the CDR3: TGTGCTCTTGGGGAAGTTCTGGCTCCCCTTGGGGGATACCCTGGGCCCTACACCGATAAGCTCATCTTT.

In its sample, this clone was seen a few times. The translation of this DNA and the TCRdb protein of a much larger clone differ at residue 8, probably owing to a read error; the protein shown here is translated from the DNA. The genes are TRDV1 and TRDJ3; 11 bases line up with TRDD3. The J gene, left out of TCRdb, was set here by checking the DNA against germline. The V gene end was trimmed by 2 bases and the J gene end by 0 bases; junction bases not matched to a gene: 15. Germline lookup yields CDR1 TSWWSYY and CDR2 QGS. This CDR3 is 23 amino acids long. The CDR3 bases are TGTGCTCTTGGGGAAACGACCCTCCCCTGGGGGATACCCACCTCCTGGGACACCCGACAGATGTTTTTC. Translating gives CALGETTLPWGIPTSWDTRQMFF.

This clone was observed a handful of times. The TCRdb protein, from a much larger clone, departs from this DNA's translation at residue 11, likely by read error; the protein shown derives from the DNA. The rearrangement links TRDV1 to TRDJ1; D uncertain. This CDR3 is 17 amino acids long. The germline CDR1 and CDR2 sequences are TSWWSYY and QGS. V was trimmed by 1 base and J by 1 base, leaving 16 bases between them. This CDR3 reads CALGERKGAQCTDKLIF. For the CDR3, the DNA is TGTGCTCTTGGGGAACGCAAGGGAGCCCAGTGCACCGATAAACTCATCTTT.

A word on this clone: For this DNA, TCRdb reports the protein of a much larger clone, which diverges at residue 17, most likely from a read error; the protein presented here is translated directly from the DNA. The CDR3 DNA is TGTGCTCTTGGGGTTTCCTGTGGGGATCCTACCTGTGGGACCGATAAACCCATCTTT. This gives the protein CALGVSCGDPTCGTDKPIF. No J gene was assigned, while the V gene was called as TRDV1; the D call of TRDD3 is as the table states it, not checked on the DNA. Germline assignment: CDR1 TSWWSYY and CDR2 QGS. CDR3 length: 19 residues.

Remarks on this clone: The amino acid sequence in TCRdb belongs to a much larger clone and departs from this DNA's translation at residue 6, likely a sequencing read error; the sequence shown is translated from the DNA. The chain carries TRDV2 and TRDJ1; D possibly corresponds to TRDD3 (6 bases). TCRdb offers no J gene call, so here the DNA was matched to germline to obtain one. Germline V gene lookup returns CDR1 GEAIGNYY and CDR2 EKD. V was cut by 5 bases and J by 1 base, with 19 bases left in between. The CDR3 is 16 residues long. For the CDR3, the DNA is TGTGCCTGTGTGTACGCCCTGGGGCGAGGCACCGATAAACTCATCTTT. It codes for CACVYALGRGTDKLIF.

Comments on this clone: The TCRdb protein comes from a much larger clone and disagrees with this DNA's translation at residue 8, likely due to a read error; the protein given here is derived from the DNA. The V and J genes are TRDV1 and TRDJ1, with 8 bases aligning to TRDD3. The CDR3 contains 19 residues. CDR1 is TSWWSYY and CDR2 is QGS in the germline V gene. Trimming removed 1 base from V and 2 bases from J; junction bases left unmatched: 15. The CDR3 sequence: CALGEPASPPYWGTDKLIF. CDR3 in DNA: TGTGCTCTTGGGGAACCAGCCTCCCCACCTTACTGGGGGACCGATAAACTCATCTTT.

On this clone itself: TCRdb's protein for this DNA is that of a much larger clone and differs from the translation at residue 13, likely a read error; the protein shown is the DNA translation. J is TRDJ1 and V is TRDV1; 8 nucleotides agree with TRDD3. TCRdb is silent on the J gene; assignment here came from matching the DNA to germline. The CDR3 sequence is 22 residues long. With 0 bases clipped from V and 0 bases from J, the junction kept 21 bases outside the gene matches. CDR1 TSWWSYY and CDR2 QGS come from the germline V gene. For the CDR3, the DNA is TGTGCTCTTGGGGAACTCGACTACGCCTCGGGGATACCCACACCTTACACCGATAAACTCATCTTT. Protein sequence: CALGELDYASGIPTPYTDKLIF.

At least ten counts were recorded for this clone. TCRdb's protein does not match the DNA translation at residue 6; the protein provided is translated from the DNA. The chain joins TRDV1 to TRDJ1, with 11 bases aligning to TRDD3. Germline V gives CDR1 TSWWSYY, CDR2 QGS. This CDR3 is built from 18 residues. J lost 1 base, V lost 6 bases, and 13 bases had no gene match. CDR3 sequence (DNA): TGTGCTCTTGGTAGTTCCTACTGGGGGATAATTATCACCGATAAACTCATCTTT. Translated: CALGSSYWGIIITDKLIF.

The table lists this clone with many counts. The chain uses TRDV2 and TRDJ1, with TRDD3 matching 9 bases. This CDR3 comprises 16 residues. J lost 1 base, V lost 3 bases, and 8 bases had no gene match. Germline lookup yields CDR1 GEAIGNYY and CDR2 EKD. CDR3 nucleotide sequence: TGTGCCTGTGACCTGCTTGGGGATACGGCCACCGATAAACTCATCTTT. Translating it yields CACDLLGDTATDKLIF.

On this clone: The mismatch at residue 13 between this DNA's translation and the TCRdb protein of a much larger clone likely reflects a read error; the protein shown is translated from the DNA. The CDR3 protein is CALGPRRWVPDKPIF. The CDR3 DNA reads as TGTGCTCTTGGGCCCAGACGCTGGGTACCCGATAAACCCATCTTT. The J gene is uncalled and the V gene is TRDV1. The germline CDR1 and CDR2 sequences are TSWWSYY and QGS. This CDR3 region has 15 residues.

Remarks on this clone: A much larger clone lies one base from this, so it may be a read error. This same CDR3 is encoded by further DNA sequences in the sample. V gene TRDV2 combines with J gene TRDJ1, with 8 bases that match TRDD3. TCRdb gives no J gene; it was assigned here by matching the DNA to germline. The CDR3 extends over 16 amino acids. J lost 2 bases, V lost 2 bases, and 9 bases had no gene match. Germline values: CDR1 GEAIGNYY, CDR2 EKD. The CDR3 coding sequence is TGTGCCTGTGACAGCCCTTGGGGGATGCGGACCGATAAACTCATCTTT. Translated: CACDSPWGMRTDKLIF.

In its sample, this clone was seen many times. The CDR3 spells CALEPSYDKWGITDKLIF. CDR3 in DNA: TGTGCTCTTGAGCCTTCCTACGATAAGTGGGGGATAACCGATAAACTCATCTTT. V usage is TRDV1 and J usage is TRDJ1; the D gene could be TRDD2 or TRDD3 (9 bases each). CDR3 length: 18 residues. Trimming stripped 7 bases from V and 2 bases from J, with 26 bases between. The germline V gene encodes CDR1 TSWWSYY and CDR2 QGS.

This clone was seen only a few times. One base separates it from a far larger clone, so it is likely a read error. The sample contains more than one DNA sequence encoding this CDR3. The chain employs TRDV2 and TRDJ1; no definite D call. The J gene, missing from TCRdb, was assigned here through DNA to germline matching. CDR1 and CDR2 from the germline V gene are GEAIGNYY and EKD. The CDR3 runs to 13 residues. The CDR3 DNA sequence: TGTGCATGTGACACCGGGTACACCGATAAACTCATCTTT. This encodes CACDTGYTDKLIF.

As for this clone: TCRdb lists the protein of a much larger clone for this DNA, which differs at residue 4, so this is likely a read error; the protein given here is translated from the DNA itself. There is no J gene call, but TRDV1 is given as the V gene; the D call in the table, TRDD3, was not verified against the DNA. This CDR3 has 16 amino acids. Germline V gene lookup returns CDR1 TSWWSYY and CDR2 QGS. The CDR3 bases are TGTGCTCTTGAGGATCTAGGGGATTTCATCACCAATAAACTCATCTTC. Translated, it gives CALEDLGDFITNKLIF.

The sample holds many counts of this clone. The sample contains more than one DNA sequence encoding this CDR3. The chain employs TRDV1 and TRDJ1; 9 bases map to TRDD3. The junction had 15 bases not matched to a gene; V was cut back by 3 bases and J by 1 base. The CDR3 loop spans 19 amino acids. CDR1 and CDR2 (germline): TSWWSYY, QGS. CDR3 coding DNA: TGTGCTCTTGGGGAGCAACTCGTGAGGGGATACGTACCCACCGATAAACTCATCTTT. Translation gives CALGEQLVRGYVPTDKLIF.

This clone has more than one count but fewer than ten. Since a much larger clone is just one base distant, this may be a read error. The genes are TRDV1 and TRDJ1, with D possibly TRDD3 on 6 matching bases. TCRdb offers no J gene call, so here the DNA was matched to germline to obtain one. The CDR3 sequence is 21 residues long. The V end was cut by 2 bases, the J end by 5 bases, with 33 bases between. Germline CDR1 and CDR2: TSWWSYY and QGS. The CDR3: CALGETDPNSGDPLVTDKLIF. The CDR3 coding sequence is TGTGCTCTTGGGGAAACGGATCCTAATTCTGGGGACCCCCTAGTCACTGATAAACTCATCTTT.

This clone was detected only a few times. This DNA's translation differs at residue 12 from TCRdb's protein, which comes from a much larger clone; a read error is likely, and the protein shown is translated from the DNA. The chain employs TRDV2 and TRDJ1; 13 nucleotides agree with TRDD3. Germline V CDR1 and CDR2: GEAIGNYY, EKD. The length of the CDR3 is 20 residues. Trimming took 4 bases from V and 0 from J; bases not matched to a gene: 16. Written as DNA, the CDR3 is TGTGCCTGTGATTTACTGGGGGATACGCTTCAAGGCACCAACACCGATAAACTCATCTTT. This encodes CACDLLGDTLQGTNTDKLIF.

Ten or more counts support this clone. CDR3 sequence: CALGERGDTLWIKSSWDTRQMFF. The DNA for the CDR3 is TGTGCTCTTGGGGAACGGGGGGATACGTTATGGATTAAAAGCTCCTGGGACACCCGACAGATGTTTTTC. The V gene is TRDV1, the J gene TRDJ3, with 10 positions matching TRDD3. The germline gives CDR1 TSWWSYY, CDR2 QGS. The CDR3 contains 23 residues. V lost 1 base to trimming and J lost 0 bases; unmatched junction nucleotides: 15.

About this clone itself: This likely stems from a read error, as it lies one base from a far larger clone. Other DNA sequences in the sample encode the same CDR3. For the V gene the call is TRDV1; the J gene has no call; the table's D call, TRDD3, was not checked against the DNA. The CDR3 is 20 amino acids. Germline V gene sequence: CDR1 TSWWSYY, CDR2 QGS. The CDR3 coding sequence is TGTGCTCTTGGGGAATCGAAATCCCGCTCGCCTGGGGAGTACACCGATAAGCTCATCTTT. It encodes CALGESKSRSPGEYTDKLIF.

This clone was seen only a few times. A read error is the likely source, as a far larger clone sits one nucleotide away. The same CDR3 also results from other DNA sequences found in this sample. This chain joins TRDV2 and TRDJ3; D remains unclear. Here the J gene was assigned by germline matching of the DNA, as TCRdb has none. The CDR3 length is 19 residues. The germline V and J ends were trimmed by 3 bases and 4 bases, with 21 bases remaining between them. Looked up from germline, CDR1 is GEAIGNYY and CDR2 is EKD. In DNA form, the CDR3 reads TGTGCCTGTGACGCCGTGCGGACTTTAAGCTCTTGGGACACCCGACAGATGTTTTTC. It codes for CACDAVRTLSSWDTRQMFF.